This entry features one T cell receptor (beta chain) sequence. The antigen is unknown. This CDR3 is 16 amino acids long. Trimming shortened V by 5 bases and J by 3 bases, and 18 bases separated the two germline ends. The sample comes from a study of glioma-infiltrating T cells. Study findings and constraints: Very few CDR3 sequences were shared between tissue and blood. Non-neoplastic patients had below-expected tissue-blood divergence, while all gliomas exceeded expectation.

The iRepertoire nested amplicon-rescue multiplex PCR amplified TCR alpha and beta CDR3s from RNA. For one-step reverse transcription and amplification, roughly 100-400 ng of tissue mRNA or PBMC total RNA was used. TCRdb called the multiplex PCR reads again in MiXCR, with one record for every CDR3 protein. The sample has around 130,000 distinct CDR3 sequences, under 30% seen once. Sequenced material: glioma tissue, nonneoplastic brain tissue, or PBMCs (not recorded which). This sequence originates from a human donor with low-grade glioma or glioblastoma, undergoing nonglioma brain surgery, or in good health (not recorded which). The rearrangement joins TRBV12-3 or TRBV12-4 to TRBJ2-3; tentatively, D is TRBD1 (8 bases). As DNA, the CDR3 is TGTGCCAGCAGTGATGGACAGGGACTAAGGACAGATACGCAGTATTTT. It specifies CASSDGQGLRTDTQYF.